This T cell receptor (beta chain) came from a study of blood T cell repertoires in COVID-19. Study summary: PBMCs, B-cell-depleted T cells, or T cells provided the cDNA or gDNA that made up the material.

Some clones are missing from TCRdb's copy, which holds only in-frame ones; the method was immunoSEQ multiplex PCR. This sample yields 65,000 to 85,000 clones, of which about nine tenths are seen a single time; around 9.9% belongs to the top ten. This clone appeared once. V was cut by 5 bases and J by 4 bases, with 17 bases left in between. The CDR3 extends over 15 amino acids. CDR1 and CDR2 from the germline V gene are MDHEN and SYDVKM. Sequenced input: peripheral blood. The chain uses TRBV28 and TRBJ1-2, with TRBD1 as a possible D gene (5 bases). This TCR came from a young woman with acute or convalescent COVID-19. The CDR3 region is CASSARGVGGYGYTF. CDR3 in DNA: TGTGCCAGCAGTGCTCGGGGGGTTGGGGGCTATGGCTACACCTTC.